This TCR beta chain was captured by sequencing in a study of CD8+CD57+ T cells in acquired aplastic anemia. At the level of the study: DNA per sorted CD4+ or CD8+ sample ranged roughly 0.19 to 30 ug, averaging about 3.4 ug.

Trimming took 4 bases from V and 7 from J; bases not matched to a gene: 2. Per the germline V gene, CDR1 is SNHLY and CDR2 is FYNNEI. This CDR3 has 14 amino acids. Genomic DNA constituted the template upon which TCR beta VDJ and CDR3 profiling was performed. TCRdb reprocessed the reads with MiXCR, giving one entry per CDR3 protein. Found here are fewer than 250,000 distinct CDR3 sequences, about half of them singletons; the top ten hold roughly 15%. The TCR sequence derives from a human donor in good health, serving as a control. Material for sequencing was sorted CD4+, CD8+, or CD8+CD57+ T cells (not recorded which) from PBMCs. The chain employs TRBV2 and TRBJ2-1; 12 positions match TRBD2. The chain's CDR3 is CASSGTSGRNEQFF. CDR3 in DNA: TGTGCCAGCAGTGGAACTAGCGGGAGGAATGAGCAGTTCTTC.